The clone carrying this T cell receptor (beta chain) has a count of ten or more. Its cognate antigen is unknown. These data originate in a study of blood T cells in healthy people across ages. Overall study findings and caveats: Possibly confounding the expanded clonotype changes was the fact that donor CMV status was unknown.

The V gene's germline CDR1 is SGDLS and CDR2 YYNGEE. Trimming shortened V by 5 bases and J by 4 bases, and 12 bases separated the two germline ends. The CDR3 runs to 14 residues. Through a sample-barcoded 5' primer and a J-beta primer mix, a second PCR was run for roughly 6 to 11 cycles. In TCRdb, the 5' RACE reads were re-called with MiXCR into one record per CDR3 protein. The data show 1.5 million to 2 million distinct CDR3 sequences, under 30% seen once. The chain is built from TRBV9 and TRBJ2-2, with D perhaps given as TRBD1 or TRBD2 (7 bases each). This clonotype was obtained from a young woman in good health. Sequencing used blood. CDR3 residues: CASRQGGSTGELFF. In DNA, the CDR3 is TGTGCCAGCAGGCAGGGGGGGAGCACCGGGGAGCTGTTTTTT.